This T cell receptor beta chain was recorded in a study of blood T cell repertoires in COVID-19. Looking at the study overall: Cohort 3 recovered donors had two negative PCRs, clearance, or symptom resolution. The samples span acute and convalescent COVID-19 from the United States, Italy and Spain.

Categorization into cohorts depended on clinical history that participants reported. J gave up 2 bases and V 4 bases, and 7 bases lay outside the gene matches. The V gene's germline CDR1 is SNHLY and CDR2 FYNNEI. CDR3 length equals 15 residues. In the study's own analysis: Reference gene primer amplification gave estimated nucleated cell counts. Clones were read by immunoSEQ multiplex PCR, and TCRdb kept only the in-frame ones, dropping some. The V and J calls and the clone size are those of that table, but D and trimming were determined from the DNA. Of 150,000 to 200,000 clones listed, around three quarters are singletons.

Sequenced sample: PBMCs or T cells enriched from blood (not recorded which). This clonotype was obtained from an older woman in a cohort exposed to, infected with or recovered from COVID-19 (not recorded which). The V gene is TRBV2, the J gene TRBJ2-5; 7 bases fit TRBD2. In DNA form, the CDR3 reads TGTGCCAGCAGTGCGACACTAGCGTTACAAGAGACCCAGTACTTC. It is translated as CASSATLALQETQYF.